A single sample is the source of the 27 T cell receptor beta chains below, sequenced in a study of blood T cell repertoires in COVID-19. Using immunoSEQ multiplex PCR, the repertoire was profiled, and TCRdb retains in-frame clones only, with some absent. The table records more than 200,000 clones, roughly 90% of them present only once. Sequencing was performed on peripheral blood. These receptors were taken from a woman aged 50 to 60 with acute or convalescent COVID-19.

The chain has TRBV6-6 and TRBJ2-2; 14 bases map to TRBD2. This CDR3 has 16 residues. J gave up 5 bases and V 8 bases, and 7 bases lay outside the gene matches. In germline, CDR1 is MNHNY, CDR2 SVGAGI (reference sequence). CDR3 in DNA: TGTGCCAGCGGGACTAGCGGGAGCTGGGGGACCGGGGAGCTGTTTTTT. Translated, it gives CASGTSGSWGTGELFF.

The V and J genes are TRBV2 and TRBJ2-1; unclear D gene. Germline values: CDR1 SNHLY, CDR2 FYNNEI. Trimming cost V 9 bases and J 0 bases, with 9 bases left between them. The CDR3 loop spans 13 amino acids. The CDR3 is CASALSSYNEQFF. CDR3 DNA sequence: TGTGCCAGTGCCCTGAGCTCCTACAATGAGCAGTTCTTC.

The V call is TRBV9, the J call TRBJ2-3, with 7 nucleotides matching TRBD2. From germline, CDR1 is SGDLS and CDR2 YYNGEE. V was clipped by 2 bases and J by 2 bases; unmatched bases: 8. The CDR3 is 16 residues long. CDR3 residues: CASSVTSAAYTDTQYF. The CDR3 DNA is TGTGCCAGCAGCGTTACTAGCGCGGCGTACACAGATACGCAGTATTTT.

This CDR3 is CASSSNGQSNEKLFF. CDR3 nucleotides: TGTGCCAGCAGTTCCAACGGACAGAGTAATGAAAAACTGTTTTTT. V is TRBV6-5 and J is TRBJ1-4, with D possibly matching TRBD1 (6 bases). The V end was cut by 4 bases, the J end by 4 bases, with 13 bases between. The CDR3 loop spans 15 amino acids. The germline gives CDR1 MNHEY, CDR2 SVGAGI.

The chain is built from TRBV11-3 and TRBJ2-2; 12 nucleotides align to TRBD2. The ends lost 3 bases at V and 5 bases at J; junction bases unmatched: 4. From germline, CDR1 is SGHNT and CDR2 YENEEA. There are 16 residues in the CDR3. In nucleotides, the CDR3 is TGTGCCAGCAGCTTCGAACTAGCGGGAGGTACCGGGGAGCTGTTTTTT. This encodes CASSFELAGGTGELFF.

This clone showed up just once. The chain carries TRBV6-5 and TRBJ1-1; weak D call: TRBD1 (6 bases). Germline V gene lookup returns CDR1 MNHEY and CDR2 SVGAGI. Trimming took off 3 bases at V and 5 bases at J, with 10 bases between the two ends. This CDR3 is 13 amino acids long. This CDR3 is CASSYWQGTEAFF. CDR3 in DNA: TGTGCCAGCAGTTATTGGCAGGGGACTGAAGCTTTCTTT.

The chain has TRBV27 and TRBJ2-7; 8 bases agree with TRBD1. Germline V gene sequence: CDR1 MNHEY, CDR2 SMNVEV (reference sequence). This CDR3 region has 14 residues. The junction had 7 bases not matched to a gene; V was cut back by 3 bases and J by 6 bases. The CDR3 loop is CASSFWTGKGEQYF. The CDR3 nucleotides are TGTGCCAGCAGTTTCTGGACAGGGAAAGGCGAGCAGTACTTC.

The chain links TRBV11-2 to TRBJ2-5; D not resolved. Germline CDR1 is SGHAT and CDR2 is FQNNGV. The CDR3 covers 15 residues. V was pared by 0 bases and J by 1 base, with 9 bases between. CDR3 region: CASSLDSRSQETQYF. The CDR3 bases are TGTGCCAGCAGCTTAGATTCCCGCAGCCAAGAGACCCAGTACTTC.

The chain couples TRBV7-2 to TRBJ1-4; weak D call: TRBD1 (6 bases). V was shortened by 1 base and J by 4 bases, with 10 bases between the two germline ends. This CDR3 is 15 amino acids long. Germline CDR1 reads SGHTA; CDR2 reads FQGNSA. This CDR3 reads CASSLVAGDNEKLFF. The CDR3 DNA reads as TGTGCCAGCAGCTTAGTGGCAGGGGATAATGAAAAACTGTTTTTT.

The CDR3, as DNA: TGTGCCAGTAGTAGTTTTACAGGGGTCTATGGCTACACCTTC. It specifies CASSSFTGVYGYTF. The V gene is TRBV19, the J gene TRBJ1-2, with 7 nucleotides matching TRBD1. The CDR3 covers 14 residues. From germline, CDR1 is LNHDA and CDR2 SQIVND (reference sequence). V gave up 4 bases and J gave up 4 bases; unmatched junction bases: 6.

V gene TRBV7-2 combines with J gene TRBJ2-2; 14 bases are shared with TRBD2. CDR1 and CDR2 from the germline V gene are SGHTA and FQGNSA. The CDR3 sequence is 16 residues long. Germline trimming cut 5 bases from V and 4 bases from J; bases unmatched to any gene: 3. The CDR3 coding sequence is TGTGCCAGCAGCAAGGGACTAGCGGGGGCCACCGGGGAGCTGTTTTTT. It translates to CASSKGLAGATGELFF.

This chain joins TRBV27 and TRBJ2-3, with D tentatively TRBD1 (6 bases). Germline CDR1 MNHEY, CDR2 SMNVEV (reference sequence). This CDR3 region has 15 residues. V was clipped by 7 bases and J by 4 bases, with 18 bases between them. The CDR3 protein is CASNGLTEGADTQYF. DNA for the CDR3: TGTGCCAGCAATGGGCTTACCGAGGGGGCAGATACGCAGTATTTT.

V and J are TRBV30 and TRBJ1-4; 7 nucleotides agree with TRBD1. Losses at the gene ends were 1 base for V and 8 bases for J; bases not matched to a gene: 4. CDR1 GTSNPN and CDR2 SVGIG come from the germline V gene (reference sequence). The CDR3 loop spans 13 amino acids. CDR3 protein: CAWSDRGGEKLFF. CDR3 sequence (DNA): TGTGCCTGGAGTGACAGGGGAGGCGAAAAACTGTTTTTT.

This clone was found once. V gene TRBV24-1 combines with J gene TRBJ1-5; maybe TRBD1 (6 bases). Looked up from germline, CDR1 is KGHDR and CDR2 is SFDVKD. The CDR3 consists of 18 residues. V was trimmed by 3 bases and J by 0 bases, leaving 17 bases between them. CDR3 nucleotides: TGTGCCACCAGTGATGGAAAAACCCGGACAGATAGCAATCAGCCCCAGCATTTT. Translated: CATSDGKTRTDSNQPQHF.

With regard to this clone: The sample contains more than one DNA sequence encoding this CDR3. The chain employs TRBV19 and TRBJ1-1; D remains ambiguous. The CDR3 contains 12 residues. Per the germline V gene, CDR1 is LNHDA and CDR2 is SQIVND (reference sequence). V shed 1 base and J shed 6 bases, with 6 bases lying between them. CDR3 sequence (DNA): TGTGCCAGTAGTATAGGCGGGGCTGAAGCTTTCTTT. Protein: CASSIGGAEAFF.

The rearrangement uses TRBV19 and TRBJ1-1, with 8 positions matching TRBD1. The CDR3 consists of 18 residues. The germline V gene has CDR1 LNHDA and CDR2 SQIVND (reference sequence). Germline trimming cut 5 bases from V and 0 bases from J; bases unmatched to any gene: 14. The chain's CDR3 is CASSVGAGGFLMNTEAFF. The CDR3 DNA follows: TGTGCCAGTAGTGTTGGGGCAGGGGGCTTCCTCATGAACACTGAAGCTTTCTTT.

The J gene is TRBJ1-2, the V gene TRBV6-5; TRBD1 matches 10 bases. The CDR3 contains 14 residues. The ends lost 5 bases at V and 7 bases at J; junction bases unmatched: 7. Per germline, CDR1 MNHEY and CDR2 SVGAGI. The CDR3 region has the DNA TGTGCCAGCAGTAAGAGGACAGGGGGGGGTGGCTACACCTTC. Protein: CASSKRTGGGGYTF.

The chain joins TRBV5-6 to TRBJ1-2, with TRBD1 matching over 7 bases. CDR3 length equals 14 residues. Trimming cost V 2 bases and J 2 bases; bases outside gene matches: 3. The germline V gene encodes CDR1 SGHDT and CDR2 YYEEEE. CDR3 sequence reads: CASSLQGLNYGYTF. The CDR3 DNA follows: TGTGCCAGCAGCTTACAGGGGCTAAACTATGGCTACACCTTC. Combining the CDR3 with reference TRBV5-6 and TRBJ1-2 gives the whole variable domain DAGVTQSPTHLIKTRGQQVTLRCSPKSGHDTVSWYQQALGQGPQFIFQYYEEEERQRGNFPDRFSGHQFPNYSSELNVNALLLGDSALYLCASSLQGLNYGYTFGSGTRLTVV.

This clone appeared many times. The CDR3 DNA follows: TGTGCCAGCAGCCAAGATGGATTTCAGTCCCTCGGGGGTTCTTCCTACGAGCAGTACTTC. The encoded protein is CASSQDGFQSLGGSSYEQYF. V gene TRBV14 combines with J gene TRBJ2-7; the D gene is possibly TRBD2 (6 bases). The CDR3 runs to 20 residues. The V gene's germline CDR1 is SGHDN and CDR2 FVKESK. The V gene lost 0 bases and the J gene lost 1 base, with 25 bases spanning the gap.

In DNA form, the CDR3 reads TGTGCCAGCAGCTTACGGGACACCACTCGCTCCGACGGCTACACCTTC. Encoded protein: CASSLRDTTRSDGYTF. The gene calls are TRBV7-9 and TRBJ1-2; D possibly corresponds to TRBD1 (6 bases). V was clipped by 2 bases and J by 8 bases, with 21 bases between them. This CDR3 is 16 amino acids long. Germline V gene lookup returns CDR1 SEHNR and CDR2 FQNEAQ (reference sequence).

The J gene is TRBJ1-3, the V gene TRBV12-3 or TRBV12-4; D gene uncertain. Trimming shortened V by 9 bases and J by 2 bases, and 11 bases separated the two germline ends. This CDR3 spans 13 amino acids. The CDR3 region is CASVLYPGNTIYF. CDR3 DNA: TGTGCCAGTGTCCTATATCCTGGAAACACCATATATTTT.

The sample holds one count of this clone. This chain uses TRBV24-1 with TRBJ1-3; D possibly corresponds to TRBD1 (5 bases). Trimming removed 6 bases from V and 0 bases from J, with 29 bases in between. CDR3 size: 21 residues. Germline V gene lookup returns CDR1 KGHDR and CDR2 SFDVKD. CDR3 coding DNA: TGTGCCACCAGTTTTCTCCCCACGAGAGGGTTAGGGGAGGGCTCTGGAAACACCATATATTTT. It yields the protein CATSFLPTRGLGEGSGNTIYF.

The chain uses TRBV4-1 and TRBJ1-2; D gene uncertain. Trimming stripped 0 bases from V and 3 bases from J, with 11 bases between. The CDR3 totals 15 residues. The germline V gene has CDR1 MGHRA and CDR2 YSYEKL. The CDR3 reads CASSQEFPVDYGYTF. The CDR3 nucleotides read TGCGCCAGCAGCCAAGAGTTTCCGGTAGACTATGGCTACACCTTC.

The chain is built from TRBV13 and TRBJ2-2; D is ambiguous. The germline gives CDR1 PRHDT, CDR2 FYEKMQ (reference sequence). Trimming pared 0 bases from V and 2 bases from J, leaving 7 bases between. This CDR3 comprises 15 residues. CDR3 in amino acids: CASSLGAANTGELFF. As DNA, the CDR3 is TGTGCCAGCAGCTTAGGGGCCGCTAACACCGGGGAGCTGTTTTTT.

The rearrangement uses TRBV9 and TRBJ2-3; the match to TRBD2 covers 13 bases. With V trimmed by 4 bases and J by 6 bases, 5 bases remained unmatched. CDR3 size: 15 residues. Germline assignment: CDR1 SGDLS and CDR2 YYNGEE. Here the CDR3 reads CASSKLAGGLDTQYF. The CDR3 DNA is TGTGCCAGCAGCAAACTAGCGGGGGGGCTGGATACGCAGTATTTT.

J is TRBJ1-2 and V is TRBV30; no reliable D call. The germline V gene encodes CDR1 GTSNPN and CDR2 SVGIG (reference sequence). The CDR3 consists of 12 residues. V dropped 0 bases and J dropped 12 bases, with 14 bases sitting between them. The DNA of the CDR3 is TGTGCCTGGAGTGTACCGACTCGTGCCGACACCTTC. Encoded protein: CAWSVPTRADTF.

The chain carries TRBV7-3 and TRBJ2-3; TRBD2 is a possible D gene (6 bases). Deletions cut 5 bases from V and 6 bases from J, with 18 bases between. From germline, CDR1 is SGHTA and CDR2 FQGTGA. The CDR3 consists of 15 residues. The CDR3: CASSPGLYRSDTQYF. In nucleotides, the CDR3 is TGTGCCAGCAGCCCGGGACTTTATCGGTCGGATACGCAGTATTTT.